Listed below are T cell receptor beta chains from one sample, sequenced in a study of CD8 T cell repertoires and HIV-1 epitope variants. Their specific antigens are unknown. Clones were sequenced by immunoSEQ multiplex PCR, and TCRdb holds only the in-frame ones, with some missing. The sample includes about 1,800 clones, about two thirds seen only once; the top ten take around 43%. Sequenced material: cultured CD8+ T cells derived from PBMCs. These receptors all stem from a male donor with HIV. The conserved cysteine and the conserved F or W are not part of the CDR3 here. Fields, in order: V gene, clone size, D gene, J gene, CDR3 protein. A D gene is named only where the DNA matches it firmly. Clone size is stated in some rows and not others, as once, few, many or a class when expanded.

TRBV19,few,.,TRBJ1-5,ASSIVPEGPQH
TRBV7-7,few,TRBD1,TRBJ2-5,ASSFTGGPQETQY
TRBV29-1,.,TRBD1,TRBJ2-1,SVDHWDRCNEQF
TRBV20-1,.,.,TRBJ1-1,SARAHTEAF
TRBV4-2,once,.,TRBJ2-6,ASSDALKGYSRANVLT
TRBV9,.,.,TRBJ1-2,ASTSAAYDGYT
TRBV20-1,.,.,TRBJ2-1,SAREPNSEF
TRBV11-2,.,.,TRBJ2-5,ASSLDLTGSAETQY
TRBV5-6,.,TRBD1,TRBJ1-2,ASSQGADYGYT
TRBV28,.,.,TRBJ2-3,ASSIGDTQY
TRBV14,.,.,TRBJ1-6,ASSQEWGAYNSPLH
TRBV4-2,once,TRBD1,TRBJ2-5,ASSHSGTGSGETQY
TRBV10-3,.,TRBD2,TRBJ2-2,AISGVLASTGELF
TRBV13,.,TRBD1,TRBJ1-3,ASSPDRDGRNTIY
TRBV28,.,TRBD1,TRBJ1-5,ASSLGTGNQPQH
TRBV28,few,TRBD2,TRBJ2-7,ASSFWASGGDEQY
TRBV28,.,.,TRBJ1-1,AISPWDPKTEAF
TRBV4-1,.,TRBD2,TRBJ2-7,ASSQLAGDHEQY
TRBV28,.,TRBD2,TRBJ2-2,ASSLSGGTGELF
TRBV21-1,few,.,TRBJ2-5,ASCKGMEEETQY
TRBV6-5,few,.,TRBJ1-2,ASSLHDRDGYT
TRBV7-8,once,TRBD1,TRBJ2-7,ASSSGTVSYEQY
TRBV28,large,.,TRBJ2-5,ASSSPLGGETQY
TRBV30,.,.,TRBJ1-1,AWSGGAGNTEAF
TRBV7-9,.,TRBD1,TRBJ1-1,ASSLSGGSYEAF
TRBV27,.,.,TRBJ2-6,ASTPGLSGANVLT
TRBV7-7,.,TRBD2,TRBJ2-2,ASSSFPGGNTGELF
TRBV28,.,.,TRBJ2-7,ASSQLYEQY
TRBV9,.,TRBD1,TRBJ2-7,ASSPTGTGSYEQY
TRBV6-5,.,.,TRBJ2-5,ASSSRWAAAQETQY
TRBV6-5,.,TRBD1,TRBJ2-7,ASSYGTVFSYEQY
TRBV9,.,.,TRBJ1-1,ASRRGTEAF
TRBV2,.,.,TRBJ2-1,ASSDHRGGEQF